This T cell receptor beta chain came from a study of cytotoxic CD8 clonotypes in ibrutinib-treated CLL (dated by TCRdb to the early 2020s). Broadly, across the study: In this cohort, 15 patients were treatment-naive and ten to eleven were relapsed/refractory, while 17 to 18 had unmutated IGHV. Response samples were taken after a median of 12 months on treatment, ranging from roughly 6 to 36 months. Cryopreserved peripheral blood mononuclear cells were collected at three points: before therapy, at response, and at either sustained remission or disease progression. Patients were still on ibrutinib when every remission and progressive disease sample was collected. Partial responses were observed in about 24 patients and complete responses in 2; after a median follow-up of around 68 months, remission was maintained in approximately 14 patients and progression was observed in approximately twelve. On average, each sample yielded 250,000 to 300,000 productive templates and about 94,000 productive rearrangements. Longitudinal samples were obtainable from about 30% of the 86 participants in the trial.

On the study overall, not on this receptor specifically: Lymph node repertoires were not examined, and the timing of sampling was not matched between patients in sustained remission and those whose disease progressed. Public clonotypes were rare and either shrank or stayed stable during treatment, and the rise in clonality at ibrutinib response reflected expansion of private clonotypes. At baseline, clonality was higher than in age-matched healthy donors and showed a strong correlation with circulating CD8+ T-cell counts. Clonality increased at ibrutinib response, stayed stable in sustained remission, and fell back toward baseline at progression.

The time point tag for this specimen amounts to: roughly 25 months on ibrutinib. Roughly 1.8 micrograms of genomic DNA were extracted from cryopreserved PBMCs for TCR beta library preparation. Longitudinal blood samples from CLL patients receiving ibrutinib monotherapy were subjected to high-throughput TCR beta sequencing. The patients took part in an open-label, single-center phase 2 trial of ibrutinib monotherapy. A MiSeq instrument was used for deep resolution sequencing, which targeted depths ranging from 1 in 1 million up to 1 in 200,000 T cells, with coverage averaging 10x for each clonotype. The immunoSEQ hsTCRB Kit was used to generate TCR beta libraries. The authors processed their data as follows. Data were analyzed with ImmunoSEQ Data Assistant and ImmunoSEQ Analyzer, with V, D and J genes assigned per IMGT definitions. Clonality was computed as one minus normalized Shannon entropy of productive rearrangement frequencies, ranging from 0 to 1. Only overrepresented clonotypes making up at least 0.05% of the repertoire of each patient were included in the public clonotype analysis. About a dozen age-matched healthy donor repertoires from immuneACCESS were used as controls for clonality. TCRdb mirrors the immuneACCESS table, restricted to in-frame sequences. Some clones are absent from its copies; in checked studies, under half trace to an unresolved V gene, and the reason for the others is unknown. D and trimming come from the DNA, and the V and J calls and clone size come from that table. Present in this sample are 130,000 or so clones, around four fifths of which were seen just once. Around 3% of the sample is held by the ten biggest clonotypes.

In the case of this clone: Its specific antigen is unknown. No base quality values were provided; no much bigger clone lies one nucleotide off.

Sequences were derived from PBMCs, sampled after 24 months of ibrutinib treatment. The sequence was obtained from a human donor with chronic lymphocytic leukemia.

The DNA sequence is given as TGTGCCAGCAGTGGGGGCAGGAGGTTCTACGAGCAGTACTTC. Translated, it reads CASSGGRRFYEQYF. The chain links TRBV27 with TRBJ2-7; tentative D gene TRBD1, with 6 bases matching. The CDR3 has 14 amino acids, counting the end cysteine and phenylalanine. CDR3 DNA is the only sequence kept; it has 42 bases, read in frame from the first base. From a lookup of the germline V gene (reference sequence), CDR1 and CDR2 are MNHEY and SMNVEV. Trimming takes 5 bases from V and 3 bases from J, and the germline ends sit 14 bases apart.